The 9 T cell receptor beta chains reported below all come from one sample, sequenced in a study of blood T cell repertoires in COVID-19. TCRdb's table, derived via immunoSEQ multiplex PCR, lists solely in-frame clones and lacks some. The sample holds some 100,000 clones, about 88% seen once. Sequencing used peripheral blood. The source is an elderly woman with active COVID-19.

The gene calls are TRBV21-1 and TRBJ2-7; the tabulated D call, TRBD2, remains unverified against the DNA. TRBV21-1 is an annotated pseudogene. This CDR3 region has 16 residues. The chain's CDR3 is CASSKRSGRARNEQYF. The DNA for the CDR3 is TGTGCCAGCAGCAAAAGAAGCGGGAGGGCCAGGAACGAGCAGTACTTC.

In its sample, this clone was seen once. The rearrangement uses TRBV28 and TRBJ2-2, with 14 bases identical to TRBD2. Per the germline V gene, CDR1 is MDHEN and CDR2 is SYDVKM. The length of the CDR3 is 17 residues. V lost 7 bases and J lost 6; bases outside the gene matches: 10. The CDR3 here is CASIVGGLAGGSGELFF. The CDR3 DNA reads TGTGCCAGCATTGTTGGCGGACTAGCGGGAGGTTCCGGGGAGCTGTTTTTT.

This clone is a singleton in its sample. V is TRBV27 and J is TRBJ2-1; TRBD2 might be the D (5 bases). The CDR3 is 13 amino acids. The germline V and J ends were trimmed by 4 bases and 4 bases, with 8 bases remaining between them. The germline V gene encodes CDR1 MNHEY and CDR2 SMNVEV (reference sequence). The CDR3 protein is CASSSPGYNEQFF. CDR3 DNA: TGTGCCAGCAGTTCCCCGGGGTACAATGAGCAGTTCTTC.

The chain has TRBV6-5 and TRBJ2-1, with TRBD2 identical over 9 bases. V gave up 8 bases and J gave up 8 bases; unmatched junction bases: 13. Germline V gives CDR1 MNHEY, CDR2 SVGAGI. The CDR3 covers 15 residues. In DNA form, the CDR3 reads TGTGCCAGCCGGACAAAGGGACTAGCTTTCGATGAGCAGTTCTTC. Residues: CASRTKGLAFDEQFF.

CDR3 DNA: TGTGCCAGCAGTTCCCAGGGGGTCGAAGTCACTGAAGCTTTCTTT. Translation: CASSSQGVEVTEAFF. The chain is built from TRBV6-2 or TRBV6-3 and TRBJ1-1; 7 bases agree with TRBD1. Germline V gene lookup returns CDR1 MNHEY and CDR2 SVGEGT. With V trimmed by 4 bases and J by 4 bases, 9 bases remained unmatched. The CDR3 is 15 amino acids.

The chain recombines TRBV29-1 with TRBJ2-3; the D gene is possibly TRBD1 (5 bases). Germline values: CDR1 SQVTM, CDR2 ANQGSEA. Trimming removed 4 bases at V and 0 bases at J, with 17 bases between. This CDR3 is 16 amino acids long. Here the CDR3 reads CSVGGPDSLSTDTQYF. For the CDR3, the DNA is TGCAGCGTTGGGGGCCCCGACAGCCTTAGCACAGATACGCAGTATTTT.

V gene TRBV7-9 combines with J gene TRBJ2-5; maybe TRBD2 (6 bases). Looked up from germline, CDR1 is SEHNR and CDR2 is FQNEAQ (reference sequence). Deletions cut 2 bases from V and 7 bases from J, with 8 bases between. The CDR3 is 12 residues long. This CDR3 is CASSLSEGTQYF. CDR3 in DNA: TGTGCCAGCAGCTTATCGGAGGGGACCCAGTACTTC.

Remarks on this clone: An end of the junction does not agree with germline; a read error may underlie this. J is TRBJ2-1 and V is TRBV5-1, with 9 bases lining up with TRBD2. Germline V lookup: CDR1 SGHRS, CDR2 YFSETQ. The CDR3 extends over 15 amino acids. CDR3 sequence: CASSSGLASSNEQFF. DNA for the CDR3: TGCGCCAGCAGCAGCGGACTAGCGTCCTCCAATGAGCAGTTCTTC.

This chain uses TRBV5-4 with TRBJ2-7; maybe TRBD1 (6 bases). The germline V and J ends were trimmed by 4 bases and 2 bases, with 16 bases remaining between them. The CDR3 runs 15 residues. Germline CDR1 and CDR2: SGHNT and YYREEE (reference sequence). CDR3 nucleotide sequence: TGTGCCAGCAGCCAGGACCAAGGGGGTCCCTACGAGCAGTACTTC. Translation: CASSQDQGGPYEQYF. The variable domain in full, with the rest retrieved from reference TRBV5-4 and TRBJ2-7, is ETGVTQSPTHLIKTRGQQVTLRCSSQSGHNTVSWYQQALGQGPQFIFQYYREEENGRGNFPPRFSGLQFPNYSSELNVNALELDDSALYLCASSQDQGGPYEQYFGPGTRLTVT.